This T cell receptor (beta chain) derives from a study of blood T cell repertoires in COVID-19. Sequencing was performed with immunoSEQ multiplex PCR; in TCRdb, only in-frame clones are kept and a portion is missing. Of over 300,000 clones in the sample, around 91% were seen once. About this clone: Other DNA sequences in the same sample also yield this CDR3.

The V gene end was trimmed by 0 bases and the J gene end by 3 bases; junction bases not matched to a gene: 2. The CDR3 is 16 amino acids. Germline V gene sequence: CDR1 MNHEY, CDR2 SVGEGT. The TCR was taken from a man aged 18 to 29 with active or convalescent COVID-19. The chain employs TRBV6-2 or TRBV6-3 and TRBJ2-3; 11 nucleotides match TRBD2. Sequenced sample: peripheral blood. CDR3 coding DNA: TGTGCCAGCAGTTACTCGCTAGCGGGGGGAACAGATACGCAGTATTTT. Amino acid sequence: CASSYSLAGGTDTQYF.